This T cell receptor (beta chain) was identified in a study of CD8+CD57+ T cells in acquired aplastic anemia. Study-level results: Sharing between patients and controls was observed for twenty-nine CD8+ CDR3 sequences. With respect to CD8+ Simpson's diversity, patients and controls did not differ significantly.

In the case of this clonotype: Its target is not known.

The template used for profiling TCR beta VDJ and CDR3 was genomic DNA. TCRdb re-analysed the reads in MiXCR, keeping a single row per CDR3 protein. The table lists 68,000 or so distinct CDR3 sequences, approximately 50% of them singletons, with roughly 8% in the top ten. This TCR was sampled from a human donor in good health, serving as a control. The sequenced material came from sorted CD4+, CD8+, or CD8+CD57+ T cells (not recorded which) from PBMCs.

The CDR3 DNA is TGTGCCAGCAGCTCTACAGGGGGGGATTCACCCCTCCACTTT. Residues: CASSSTGGDSPLHF. The gene calls are TRBV7-2 and TRBJ1-6, with 8 bases matching TRBD1. The junction had 4 bases not matched to a gene; V was cut back by 4 bases and J by 8 bases. The CDR3 covers 14 residues. Germline CDR1 and CDR2: SGHTA and FQGNSA.